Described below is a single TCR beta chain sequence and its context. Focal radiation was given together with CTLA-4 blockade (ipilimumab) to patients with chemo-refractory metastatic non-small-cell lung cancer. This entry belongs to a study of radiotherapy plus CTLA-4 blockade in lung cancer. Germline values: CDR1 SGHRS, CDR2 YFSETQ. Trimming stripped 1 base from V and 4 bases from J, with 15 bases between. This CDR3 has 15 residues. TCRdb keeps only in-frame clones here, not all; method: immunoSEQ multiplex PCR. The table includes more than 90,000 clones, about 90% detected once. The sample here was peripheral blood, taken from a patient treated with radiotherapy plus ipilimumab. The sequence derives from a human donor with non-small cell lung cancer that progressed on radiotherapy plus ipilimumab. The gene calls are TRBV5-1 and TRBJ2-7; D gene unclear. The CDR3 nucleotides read TGCGCCAGCAGCTTGACTCCCACGGGCTTTTACGAGCAGTACTTC. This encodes CASSLTPTGFYEQYF.